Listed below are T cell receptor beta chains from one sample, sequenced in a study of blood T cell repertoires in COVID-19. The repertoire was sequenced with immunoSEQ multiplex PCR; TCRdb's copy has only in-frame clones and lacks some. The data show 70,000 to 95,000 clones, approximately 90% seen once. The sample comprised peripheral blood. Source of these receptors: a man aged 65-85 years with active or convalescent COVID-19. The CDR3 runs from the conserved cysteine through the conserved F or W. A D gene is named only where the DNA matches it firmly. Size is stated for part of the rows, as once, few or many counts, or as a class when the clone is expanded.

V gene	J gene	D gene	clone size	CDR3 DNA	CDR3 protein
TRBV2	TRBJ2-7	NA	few	TGTGCCAGTTTACGGGGGGCATACTCCTACGAGCAGTACTTC	CASLRGAYSYEQYF
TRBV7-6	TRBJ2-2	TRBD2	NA	TGTGCCAGCCACGGGGGAGGGCCCTCCGGGGAGCTGTTTTTT	CASHGGGPSGELFF
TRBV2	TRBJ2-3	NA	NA	TGTGCCAGCAGTGAGTTAGCGGAAGTAGGAGATACGCAGTATTTT	CASSELAEVGDTQYF
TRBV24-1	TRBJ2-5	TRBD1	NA	TGTGCCACCAGTGATTCACAGGGGTGGGAGACCCAGTACTTC	CATSDSQGWETQYF
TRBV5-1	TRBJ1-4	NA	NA	TGCGCCAGCAGCCCCCAAGCACCTAATGAAAAACTGTTTTTT	CASSPQAPNEKLFF
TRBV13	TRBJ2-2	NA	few	TGTGCCAGCAGCCGTACTAGAAACGGGGAGCTGTTTTTT	CASSRTRNGELFF
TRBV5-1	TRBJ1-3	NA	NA	TGCGCCAGCAGCTTTCAGGGGAGAGAGGACACCATATATTTT	CASSFQGREDTIYF
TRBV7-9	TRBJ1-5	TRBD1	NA	TGTGCCAGCAGCTTGACAGGGGAGGGATGGCCCCAGCATTTT	CASSLTGEGWPQHF
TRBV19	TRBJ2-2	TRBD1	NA	TGTGCCAGTAAAGTGGACAGGGGGCAGGCCGGGGAGCTGTTTTTT	CASKVDRGQAGELFF
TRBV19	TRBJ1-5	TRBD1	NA	TGTGCCAGTACCACATTACAGGGGTTAAGTCAGCCCCAGCATTTT	CASTTLQGLSQPQHF
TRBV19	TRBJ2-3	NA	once	TGTGCCAGTAGGGACAGCCTAGATACGCAGTATTTT	CASRDSLDTQYF